Below, 21 T cell receptor beta chains from the same sample are listed, as sequenced in a study of CD8 T cells in ankylosing spondylitis. Notes on the study in general: A TCR beta motif made of roughly eight highly homologous variants seemed typical of ankylosing spondylitis blood.

MiXCR, run by TCRdb on the 5' RACE reads, gives a single entry per CDR3 protein. The data contain approximately 400,000 distinct CDR3 sequences, 17% of them seen just once; the ten biggest clones take up just over 1%. These receptors lack a known antigen. The sample was blood, either unsorted or a sorted T cell fraction (not recorded which). The source is a male donor with ankylosing spondylitis.

This clonotype was picked up a small number of times. V usage is TRBV10-3 and J usage is TRBJ2-3; TRBD2 is a possible D gene (7 bases). Deletions cut 8 bases from V and 5 bases from J, with 14 bases between. Per germline, CDR1 ENHRY and CDR2 SYGVKD. The CDR3 is made up of 13 amino acids. The CDR3 loop is CAIGGGAEDTQYF. DNA for the CDR3: TGTGCCATCGGAGGGGGGGCCGAAGATACGCAGTATTTT.

The chain links TRBV5-1 to TRBJ2-7; 14 nucleotides agree with TRBD2. V lost 4 bases to trimming and J lost 2 bases; unmatched junction nucleotides: 5. The germline gives CDR1 SGHRS, CDR2 YFSETQ. CDR3 size: 16 residues. The chain's CDR3 is CASSPEGLAGAYEQYF. The CDR3 DNA reads as TGCGCCAGCAGCCCCGAGGGACTAGCGGGAGCCTACGAGCAGTACTTC.

The chain combines TRBV27 with TRBJ2-1, with 14 nucleotides matching TRBD2. V lost 4 bases to trimming and J lost 7 bases; unmatched junction nucleotides: 6. The CDR3 length is 16 residues. Per germline, CDR1 MNHEY and CDR2 SMNVEV (reference sequence). The CDR3 DNA sequence: TGTGCCAGCAGTTCGGGACTAGCGGGGGACCGGAATGAGCAGTTCTTC. This translates into CASSSGLAGDRNEQFF.

This chain uses TRBV4-1 with TRBJ2-2; D unresolved. V lost 4 bases to trimming and J lost 4 bases, with 7 bases between them. Germline lookup yields CDR1 MGHRA and CDR2 YSYEKL. The CDR3 is made up of 13 amino acids. CDR3 sequence (DNA): TGCGCCAGCAGCCGGGAAGTCACCGGGGAGCTGTTTTTT. Its translation is CASSREVTGELFF.

The chain uses TRBV15 and TRBJ2-1; a possible D gene is TRBD1 (5 bases). Germline-derived CDR1 and CDR2 are LNHNV and YYDKDF (reference sequence). The CDR3 consists of 18 residues. Trimming removed 0 bases at V and 0 bases at J, with 15 bases between. CDR3 sequence: CATSRDATVKNSYNEQFF. CDR3 bases: TGTGCCACCAGCAGAGATGCGACAGTTAAAAACTCCTACAATGAGCAGTTCTTC.

J is TRBJ1-1 and V is TRBV20-1, with D maybe TRBD1 (5 bases). In germline, CDR1 is DFQATT, CDR2 SNEGSKA (reference sequence). Between the trimmed V and J ends, which lost 1 base and 0 bases, there was a span of 9 bases. The CDR3 consists of 14 residues. The CDR3 DNA is TGCAGTGCTAGAGGGGGCAGGTTGAACACTGAAGCTTTCTTT. It yields the protein CSARGGRLNTEAFF.

This clonotype was seen repeatedly, ten times or more. The rearrangement links TRBV29-1 to TRBJ2-7; 7 bases match TRBD1. The CDR3 loop spans 15 amino acids. After removal of 4 bases from V and 0 bases from J, the junction contained 9 bases not matched to a gene. CDR1 is SQVTM and CDR2 is ANQGSEA in the germline V gene. In nucleotides, the CDR3 is TGCAGCGTTGTTAGACAGGGAAGGAACTCCTACGAGCAGTACTTC. Amino acid sequence: CSVVRQGRNSYEQYF.

This clonotype has a handful of counts. This chain uses TRBV6-2 or TRBV6-3 with TRBJ2-5, with D uncertain. V lost 2 bases and J 1 base, leaving 17 bases between the germline ends. This CDR3 has 17 residues. Germline V gene data show CDR1 as MNHEY and CDR2 as SVGEGT. The CDR3 DNA reads TGTGCCAGCAGTTACCGGTCGTTCGGTGGTACCCAAGAGACCCAGTACTTC. It specifies CASSYRSFGGTQETQYF.

The CDR3 nucleotides read TGTGGTACCAATACAGGGGCCTCCTACGAGCAGTACTTC. Its protein is CGTNTGASYEQYF. The V call is TRBV28, the J call TRBJ2-7; TRBD1 matches at 7 bases. The CDR3 spans 13 residues. Germline V gene sequence: CDR1 MDHEN, CDR2 SYDVKM.

This clonotype was seen more than once but under ten times. This sequence joins TRBV11-1 and TRBJ2-1; 9 nucleotides align to TRBD1. The V gene end was trimmed by 1 base and the J gene end by 6 bases; junction bases not matched to a gene: 1. In germline, CDR1 is SGHAT, CDR2 FQDESV (reference sequence). The CDR3 spans 14 residues. The CDR3 sequence is CASSLGTGVNEQFF. CDR3 DNA sequence: TGTGCCAGCAGCTTAGGGACAGGGGTCAATGAGCAGTTCTTC.

The chain couples TRBV11-2 to TRBJ2-2, with 9 bases matching TRBD2. Trimming at V came to 0 bases and at J to 4 bases, leaving 12 bases not matched to a gene. The CDR3 is 19 residues long. The germline V gene encodes CDR1 SGHAT and CDR2 FQNNGV. The CDR3 nucleotides are TGTGCCAGCAGCTTAGATCATCCCGGACTAGCGAGGTCCACCGGGGAGCTGTTTTTT. This sequence encodes CASSLDHPGLARSTGELFF. Filled out from reference TRBV11-2 and TRBJ2-2, the complete variable domain reads EAGVAQSPRYKIIEKRQSVAFWCNPISGHATLYWYQQILGQGPKLLIQFQNNGVVDDSQLPKDRFSAERLKGVDSTLKIQPAKLEDSAVYLCASSLDHPGLARSTGELFFGEGSRLTVL.

This clonotype was seen only a few times. The V gene is TRBV12-3 or TRBV12-4, the J gene TRBJ1-6, with unresolved D. The V gene lost 7 bases and the J gene lost 9 bases, with 10 bases spanning the gap. The CDR3 extends over 12 amino acids. The CDR3 nucleotides are TGTGCCAGCACCCAGGCCACTTCACCCCTCCACTTT. It encodes CASTQATSPLHF.

The V and J genes are TRBV7-3 and TRBJ2-2; a weak D match, TRBD1 (5 bases). This CDR3 is built from 15 residues. Germline V gene sequence: CDR1 SGHTA, CDR2 FQGTGA. Trimming took off 4 bases at V and 5 bases at J, with 14 bases between the two ends. The CDR3 protein is CASSSETAYTGELFF. The CDR3 nucleotides read TGTGCCAGCAGCTCGGAGACAGCCTATACCGGGGAGCTGTTTTTT.

There are a few counts of this clonotype. The V gene is TRBV10-3, the J gene TRBJ2-7; 9 bases are a match to TRBD1. Germline assignment: CDR1 ENHRY and CDR2 SYGVKD. Trimming at V came to 6 bases and at J to 5 bases, leaving 2 bases not matched to a gene. The CDR3 extends over 12 amino acids. CDR3 DNA: TGTGCCATCAGCGGGACAGGGAACGAGCAGTACTTC. This codes for CAISGTGNEQYF.

The V call is TRBV9, the J call TRBJ2-1; D unclear. V was shortened by 4 bases and J by 7 bases, with 18 bases between the two germline ends. Germline V gene sequence: CDR1 SGDLS, CDR2 YYNGEE. The CDR3 has 15 amino acids. The CDR3 spells CASSRRLGEGNEQFF. Here the CDR3 DNA reads TGTGCCAGCAGCCGACGGCTTGGGGAAGGAAATGAGCAGTTCTTC.

V gene TRBV20-1 combines with J gene TRBJ1-6; the D is unclear. V dropped 1 base and J dropped 7 bases, with 11 bases sitting between them. This CDR3 has 14 amino acids. In germline, CDR1 is DFQATT, CDR2 SNEGSKA (reference sequence). The CDR3 is CSARAGSRNSPLHF. The CDR3 nucleotides read TGCAGTGCTAGAGCCGGCAGTCGAAATTCACCCCTCCACTTT.

This clonotype was counted at least ten times. V usage is TRBV5-1 and J usage is TRBJ2-3; 9 bases are shared with TRBD1. The CDR3 totals 14 residues. Germline V gene sequence: CDR1 SGHRS, CDR2 YFSETQ. V lost 4 bases, J lost 4 bases, and 4 bases stayed unmatched. DNA of the CDR3: TGCGCCAGCAGCGGCGGGACAGGGCCAGATACGCAGTATTTT. Translated: CASSGGTGPDTQYF.

The chain joins TRBV6-6 to TRBJ2-1; D ambiguous. From germline, CDR1 is MNHNY and CDR2 SVGAGI (reference sequence). V dropped 0 bases and J dropped 7 bases, with 7 bases sitting between them. The length of the CDR3 is 13 residues. The CDR3 spells CASSYSTENEQFF. CDR3 sequence (DNA): TGTGCCAGCAGTTACTCGACTGAGAATGAGCAGTTCTTC.

This clonotype was seen a handful of times. CDR3 residues: CASSPRPGNTEAFF. CDR3 sequence (DNA): TGTGCCAGCAGCCCGCGGCCAGGGAACACTGAAGCTTTCTTT. This chain links TRBV12-3 or TRBV12-4 with TRBJ1-1; D unclear. The V end lost 6 bases, the J end lost 1 base, and 12 bases lay between the germline ends. The CDR3 contains 14 residues.

This chain uses TRBV10-3 with TRBJ1-6, with D tentatively TRBD1 (5 bases). This CDR3 is 12 amino acids long. Germline assignment: CDR1 ENHRY and CDR2 SYGVKD. V was trimmed by 3 bases and J by 8 bases, leaving 5 bases between them. The CDR3 DNA sequence: TGTGCCATCAGTGAAGGGGATTCACCCCTCCACTTT. Amino acid sequence: CAISEGDSPLHF.

CDR3 loop: CASIGGAEAFF. CDR3 sequence (DNA): TGCGCCAGCATTGGCGGGGCTGAAGCTTTCTTT. The chain links TRBV5-1 to TRBJ1-1; D is unresolved. The V and J ends lost 6 bases and 6 bases respectively, with 9 bases between them. The CDR3 loop spans 11 amino acids. The germline V gene has CDR1 SGHRS and CDR2 YFSETQ.